This entry concerns a single T cell receptor beta chain. Its antigen is still unknown. The libraries of TRB cDNA were constructed through 5' RACE using UMI labels. No DNA is given; TCRdb re-called the 5' RACE reads and lists each CDR3 protein once. Its listing shows under 150,000 distinct CDR3 sequences. The sample is drawn from a study of CXCR3-negative and CXCR3-positive naive CD8 T cells. Subsets of CD8+ T cells were each sorted in triplicate at some 300,000 cells apiece. Germline V lookup: CDR1 MGHDK, CDR2 SYGVNS. The CDR3 contains 11 residues. Broader study findings: CXCR3-positive naive cells had TRB CDR3s that were more hydrophobic than CXCR3-negative naive cells had.

The sample taken for sequencing was naive CXCR3+ CD8+ T cells from blood. Subset indicated: CD45RO-CCR7+CD27+CD95- naive CD8+ T cells expressing CXCR3 (TNR3+). The chain is built from TRBV25-1 and TRBJ1-1. The TCR originated in a human donor in good health. Some clones in this sample may be carry-over from other donors' samples. The CDR3 region is CASLGGTEAFF.